The clone carrying this T cell receptor (beta chain) was seen at least ten times. Its target is not known. One entry per CDR3 protein, called by TCRdb with MiXCR from the multiplex PCR reads. The sample carries tens of thousands of distinct CDR3 sequences, approximately 28% recorded once. The entry originates in a study of breast tumors, draining lymph nodes, adjacent tissues. Study results and limitations: Data fit most tumor T cells coming from lymph node, expanding in tumor.

The lymph nodes were axillary draining lymph nodes from breast cancer patients. The CDR3 runs 15 residues. CDR1 is MDHEN, CDR2 SYDVKM, per germline. J lost 1 base, V lost 4 bases, and 3 bases had no gene match. The source is a female donor with breast cancer. Some clones in this sample may be carry-over from other donors' samples. This chain uses TRBV28 with TRBJ2-3; 9 bases line up with TRBD2. The sequenced sample was axillary lymph node tissue. As DNA, the CDR3 is TGTGCCAGCAGTTACCGCGGGGGGGGCACAGATACGCAGTATTTT. This codes for CASSYRGGGTDTQYF.